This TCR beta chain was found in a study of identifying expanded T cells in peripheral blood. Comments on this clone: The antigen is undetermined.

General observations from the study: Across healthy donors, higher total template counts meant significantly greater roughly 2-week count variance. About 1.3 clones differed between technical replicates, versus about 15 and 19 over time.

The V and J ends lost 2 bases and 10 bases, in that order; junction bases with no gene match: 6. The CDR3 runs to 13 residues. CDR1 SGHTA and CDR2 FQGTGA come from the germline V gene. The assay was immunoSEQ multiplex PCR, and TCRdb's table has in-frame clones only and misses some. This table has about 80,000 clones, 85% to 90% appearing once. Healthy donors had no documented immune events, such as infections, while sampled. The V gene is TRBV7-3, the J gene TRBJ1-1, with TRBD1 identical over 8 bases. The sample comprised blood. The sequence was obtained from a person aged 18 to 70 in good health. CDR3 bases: TGTGCCAGCAGCTTACTACAGGGGGTTACAGCTTTCTTT. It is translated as CASSLLQGVTAFF.